This entry is about one T cell receptor beta chain. Its antigen remains unidentified. These data originate in a study of chemoradiotherapy in HPV16-positive cancers. V shed 4 bases and J shed 4 bases, with 17 bases lying between them. In germline, CDR1 is SGHAT, CDR2 FQNNGV. CDR3 length equals 15 residues. Points from the study as a whole: Candidate HPV-specific clones and E7-related TCR motifs grew in tumor during treatment. HPV-specific T cells were functionally defined from only a couple of HPV16-positive patients.

Repertoires were sampled repeatedly during chemoradiotherapy. Sequenced by immunoSEQ multiplex PCR; TCRdb stores in-frame clones only, minus some. The table lists some 3,600 clones, around 94% of them singletons. This receptor was obtained from a human donor with HPV-associated anogenital cancer. This material was obtained from a patient who underwent chemoradiotherapy. V and J are TRBV11-2 and TRBJ2-7; tentative D call: TRBD1 (6 bases). The CDR3 spells CASSSNRESGYEQYF. The DNA for the CDR3 is TGTGCCAGCAGCTCCAACAGGGAAAGTGGGTACGAGCAGTACTTC. The full variable domain, its missing parts supplied by reference TRBV11-2 and TRBJ2-7, is EAGVAQSPRYKIIEKRQSVAFWCNPISGHATLYWYQQILGQGPKLLIQFQNNGVVDDSQLPKDRFSAERLKGVDSTLKIQPAKLEDSAVYLCASSSNRESGYEQYFGPGTRLTVT.